This T cell receptor beta chain was profiled in a study of T cells in Graves' hyperthyroidism and ophthalmopathy (dated by TCRdb to about 2019). In the study overall: Peripheral blood was sampled at the time of initial diagnosis, prior to any treatment. TCR V-J signatures able to tell the groups apart were searched for in a discovery cohort of more than 90 patients, of whom roughly 42 had Graves' ophthalmopathy and roughly 59 had stable Graves' hyperthyroidism. TCR Vbeta CDR3 sequencing of 130 to 150 peripheral blood samples (over 40 ophthalmopathy, 75 hyperthyroidism and some 17 progressor patients) is reported in the paper. After sampling, hyperthyroidism patients received methimazole starting at 30 mg daily, and ophthalmopathy patients received high-dose intravenous methylprednisolone. Prospective prediction of ophthalmopathy was tested in an independent validation cohort of fewer than 20 hyperthyroidism patients and 15 to 17 patients who later progressed to ophthalmopathy. The 85 to 100 discovery patients were divided at random into training and test sets in a 7:3 ratio. In six Graves' hyperthyroidism patients, the study also compared T-cell repertoires from thyroid tissue with T-cell repertoires from blood.

This clonotype was observed a few times. The antigen it recognizes is unknown. No clone much larger than this one lies a single base away; base qualities are absent. Overall study outcomes, separate from this receptor: In validation, the model predicted progression to ophthalmopathy a median of around six months before onset, with roughly 70% sensitivity and about 72% specificity. Ophthalmopathy was separated from stable hyperthyroidism by a 13 V-J signature model, with around 90% sensitivity and about 81% specificity obtained in cross-validation and 80%/75% obtained in testing. Sample size was not statistically predetermined, and investigators were not blinded to group allocation. Blood samples also contained most of the expanded thyroid clonotypes (frequency above 0.001), which suggests that blood repertoires may reflect thyroid immune responses.

A patient counted as having stable Graves' hyperthyroidism if no progression to ophthalmopathy occurred over 18 months of follow-up. Hyperthyroidism patients were newly diagnosed, had a disease duration of under 2 months, and were aged 18 to 65 years. Exclusion was applied to patients with uncontrolled infections, other autoimmune diseases, pregnancy or lactation. Diagnoses were established on the basis of clinical symptoms, serum thyroxine and TRAb, thyroid ultrasound, and orbital computed tomography. Ficoll-Paque density gradient centrifugation was used to isolate PBMCs from about 10 ml of fresh peripheral blood. Total RNA was extracted using Trizol reagent, and RNA quality was assessed on an Agilent 2100 Bioanalyzer. The TCR beta CDR3 regions were amplified from RNA transcripts. The first round of RT-PCR for the TCR CDR3 was performed with the HTBI primer set and the Qiagen OneStep RT-PCR kit. Libraries were constructed in a second round of multiplex PCR, after which size selection and purification were carried out. Libraries were sequenced paired-end with 100 bp reads on an Illumina HiSeq2000. Under the source paper's analysis protocol: SOAPnuke was used to process the raw data, throwing out any read that contained adapters or uncalled bases, had a mean Phred below 15, or lacked an exact constant-primer or identifier match. COPE v1.2.5 was used to merge the high-quality paired reads, and each unique nucleotide sequence was defined as a clonotype. MiTCR v1.1 was used to align clonotypes to the IMGT TRBV, TRBD and TRBJ reference segments. Only V-J combinations with frequency above 0.0001, covering 99% to 99.2% of repertoires, were analysed. The TCS score was defined as F50 (clonal expansion) divided by E x V (chaos), with BLOSUM62-based TCRdist calculated between CDR3 peptides within each V-J. Welch's t-statistics and random forest reduced fewer than 600 V-J features to roughly 13, which were used in a naive Bayes classifier (R e1071). TCRdb reprocessing: public reads trimmed at Q25 with fastp, clones called with MiXCR, in-frame beta chains kept. Entries that share a CDR3 protein sequence are merged under the most common genes and DNA. TCRdb, not the authors, supplied the V and J calls. For this sample there are roughly 700,000 distinct CDR3 sequences; around 13% appear just once. Roughly 10% of the sample rests with the top ten.

V gives up 7 bases and J gives up 2 bases, and the segment between their germline ends measures 12 bases. The CDR3 runs 13 residues from the cysteine to the phenylalanine. The only DNA kept is the CDR3, 39 bases in frame from the first base. Reading the germline V gene gives CDR1 MNHNS and CDR2 SASEGT. This sequence uses TRBV6-1 and TRBJ2-7, with the D segment identity uncertain. The sequence was collected from a young woman with Graves' hyperthyroidism. Sequenced sample: blood. In nucleotides, the sequence is TGTGCCAGCACCCCAGGTGGGGCCTACGAGCAGTACTTC. Translated, it reads CASTPGGAYEQYF.